A selection of T cell receptor beta chains follows, all from one sample in a study of OX40 agonist ivuxolimab in advanced cancers. The method was immunoSEQ multiplex PCR; TCRdb's version includes in-frame clones alone and lacks a portion of them. The data show more than 45,000 clones, 89% seen once. The sequencing used CD4+ or CD8+ T cells sorted from blood, collected in a trial of the OX40 agonist ivuxolimab. These receptors were obtained from an adult with an advanced solid tumor such as melanoma, head and neck, liver or kidney cancer. The CDR3 runs from the conserved cysteine through the conserved F or W. Each record gives: J gene, V gene, D gene, clone size, CDR3 DNA, CDR3 protein. A D gene is named only where the DNA matches it firmly. Rows may omit the clone size; those that give it use once, few, many or a size class.

J: TRBJ2-7
V: TRBV28
D: TRBD2
size: NA
DNA: TGTGCCAGCAGTGGTCTGGCTAGCGGCCTTCGTTACGAGCAGTACTTC
CDR3: CASSGLASGLRYEQYF

J: TRBJ2-1
V: TRBV19
D: TRBD2
size: NA
DNA: TGTGCCAGTAGTTTGACTAGCGGGGGGCTTTACAATGAGCAGTTCTTC
CDR3: CASSLTSGGLYNEQFF

J: TRBJ1-1
V: TRBV6-1
D: NA
size: NA
DNA: TGTGCCAGCAGTGAGGGGATTCCAGGCACTGAAGCTTTCTTT
CDR3: CASSEGIPGTEAFF

J: TRBJ2-1
V: TRBV19
D: NA
size: NA
DNA: TGTGCCAGTAGTATAGGACGGTCTAGATACAATGAACAGTTCTTC
CDR3: CASSIGRSRYNEQFF

J: TRBJ2-1
V: TRBV7-3
D: NA
size: NA
DNA: TGTGCCAGCAGCTTAGGGGTATCCTCCTACAATGAGCAGTTCTTC
CDR3: CASSLGVSSYNEQFF

J: TRBJ1-1
V: TRBV6-5
D: NA
size: NA
DNA: TGTGCCAGCAGTTACCTTGGGTTGGGTCGAGCTGAAGCTTTCTTT
CDR3: CASSYLGLGRAEAFF

J: TRBJ2-2
V: TRBV4-1
D: NA
size: NA
DNA: TGCGCCAGCAGCCAAGATCAGGGGATCGGGGAGCTGTTTTTT
CDR3: CASSQDQGIGELFF

J: TRBJ1-1
V: TRBV28
D: TRBD1
size: NA
DNA: TGTGCCAGCAGTTGGCGGACAGGGCCGAACACTGAAGCTTTCTTT
CDR3: CASSWRTGPNTEAFF

J: TRBJ1-2
V: TRBV5-6
D: TRBD1
size: NA
DNA: TGTGCCAGCAGCTTGGGGACAGGCTATGGCTACACCTTC
CDR3: CASSLGTGYGYTF

J: TRBJ1-3
V: TRBV9
D: NA
size: once
DNA: TGTGCCAGCAGCCCGACAGGAGGGGGGGGGACCTTCTCTGGAAACACCATATATTTT
CDR3: CASSPTGGGGTFSGNTIYF

J: TRBJ1-4
V: TRBV2
D: NA
size: NA
DNA: TGTGCCAGCAGTGAATGGGACACGGCCGCAACTAATGAAAAACTGTTTTTT
CDR3: CASSEWDTAATNEKLFF

J: TRBJ1-1
V: TRBV7-8
D: NA
size: NA
DNA: TGTGCCAGCAGCTTAGCGCACTACAGGGCACCGGGGGTAGACACTGAAGCTTTCTTT
CDR3: CASSLAHYRAPGVDTEAFF

J: TRBJ2-3
V: TRBV9
D: NA
size: NA
DNA: TGTGCCAGCAGCGTGAGGCTAGATAGCACAGATACGCAGTATTTT
CDR3: CASSVRLDSTDTQYF

J: TRBJ1-5
V: TRBV6-6
D: NA
size: NA
DNA: TGTGCCAGCAGTCCCTTGAGTTACAATCAGCCCCAGCATTTT
CDR3: CASSPLSYNQPQHF

J: TRBJ1-5
V: TRBV28
D: NA
size: NA
DNA: TGTGCCAGCAGTTTAGCGGGGGACAATCAGCCCCAGCATTTT
CDR3: CASSLAGDNQPQHF

J: TRBJ1-5
V: TRBV7-2
D: NA
size: NA
DNA: TGTGCCAGCAGCCCCCGCACTCTCAATCAGCCCCAGCATTTT
CDR3: CASSPRTLNQPQHF

J: TRBJ2-5
V: TRBV6-5
D: NA
size: NA
DNA: TGTGCCAGCAGTTACGGGGGGACCCAGTACTTC
CDR3: CASSYGGTQYF

J: TRBJ2-3
V: TRBV7-2
D: TRBD2
size: NA
DNA: TGTGCCAGCAGCTTACTGCCCCGTCTAGCGGGAGGGCCGGATACGCAGTATTTT
CDR3: CASSLLPRLAGGPDTQYF

J: TRBJ1-2
V: TRBV27
D: NA
size: many
DNA: TGTGCCAGCAGTTTATCGAAAGGGGCAGCGAATGGCTACACCTTC
CDR3: CASSLSKGAANGYTF

J: TRBJ2-5
V: TRBV4-2
D: NA
size: NA
DNA: TGTGCCAGCAGCCAAGAGGACGGGGGAGAGTACCAAGAGACCCAGTACTTC
CDR3: CASSQEDGGEYQETQYF

J: TRBJ2-1
V: TRBV7-8
D: NA
size: NA
DNA: TGTGCCAGCAGCCGGACGCGAGGAGGGGTTTCCTACAATGAGCAGTTCTTC
CDR3: CASSRTRGGVSYNEQFF

J: TRBJ2-3
V: TRBV6-5
D: NA
size: NA
DNA: TGTGCCAGCAGCCCATCCACAGATACGCAGTATTTT
CDR3: CASSPSTDTQYF

J: TRBJ2-7
V: TRBV7-9
D: NA
size: NA
DNA: TGTGCCAGCAGCGTACGTCGACAGAGCTCCTACGAGCAGTACTTC
CDR3: CASSVRRQSSYEQYF

J: TRBJ1-4
V: TRBV19
D: NA
size: NA
DNA: TGTGCCAGTAGTCCTTACAGGGATTCCAGCGAAAAACTGTTTTTT
CDR3: CASSPYRDSSEKLFF

J: TRBJ1-2
V: TRBV28
D: NA
size: NA
DNA: TGTGCCAGCAGTTCCACAGGACCTAATGGCTACACCTTC
CDR3: CASSSTGPNGYTF

J: TRBJ1-1
V: TRBV19
D: NA
size: NA
DNA: TGTGCCAGTAGTATGCGCCGAGATGAAGCTTTCTTT
CDR3: CASSMRRDEAFF

J: TRBJ1-3
V: TRBV7-2
D: TRBD1
size: NA
DNA: TGTGCCAGCAGCCCCAATATCAGGACAGGCGCTATCTCTGGAAACACCATATATTTT
CDR3: CASSPNIRTGAISGNTIYF

J: TRBJ2-1
V: TRBV7-6
D: NA
size: few
DNA: TGTGCCAGCAGCCCTAGTTCGGGGTGGCAGTTCTTC
CDR3: CASSPSSGWQFF

J: TRBJ2-1
V: TRBV27
D: NA
size: NA
DNA: TGTGCCAGCAGTTTGGGGTATGAGCAGTTCTTC
CDR3: CASSLGYEQFF

J: TRBJ2-5
V: TRBV27
D: NA
size: few
DNA: TGTGCCAGCAGACCCGACTCCAGCGGCGTCCAAGAGACCCAGTACTTC
CDR3: CASRPDSSGVQETQYF

J: TRBJ1-4
V: TRBV13
D: NA
size: NA
DNA: TGTGCCAGCAGCTTACGCGGGGGAGGTGAAAAACTGTTTTTT
CDR3: CASSLRGGGEKLFF

J: TRBJ2-1
V: TRBV4-1
D: NA
size: NA
DNA: TGCGCCAGCAGCCAAACAGGTAGCTCCTACAATGAGCAGTTCTTC
CDR3: CASSQTGSSYNEQFF

J: TRBJ2-1
V: TRBV18
D: NA
size: NA
DNA: TGTGCCAGCTCACCATATCGTTCCGGTGGACAGCCCCTGATGGGTGAGCAGTTCTTC
CDR3: CASSPYRSGGQPLMGEQFF

J: TRBJ2-5
V: TRBV7-9
D: NA
size: once
DNA: TGTGCCAGCAGCTCAGGGGGGGTCCAAGAGACCCAGTACTTC
CDR3: CASSSGGVQETQYF

J: TRBJ1-1
V: TRBV9
D: TRBD1
size: NA
DNA: TGTGCCAGCAGCGTAGTTGTTGGGACAGGGAGTTTGAACACTGAAGCTTTCTTT
CDR3: CASSVVVGTGSLNTEAFF

J: TRBJ1-5
V: TRBV6-5
D: NA
size: NA
DNA: TGTGCCAGCAGTTACAGAGAGAATGAGCCCCAGCATTTT
CDR3: CASSYRENEPQHF

J: TRBJ2-1
V: TRBV30
D: NA
size: NA
DNA: TGTGCCTGGAGGGGCCTTAGGTCAGGAGGGTCCTACAATGAGCAGTTCTTC
CDR3: CAWRGLRSGGSYNEQFF

J: TRBJ1-5
V: TRBV6-1
D: NA
size: NA
DNA: TGTGCCAGCAGTGAAGTGTCGGGTGAGCCCCAGCATTTT
CDR3: CASSEVSGEPQHF

J: TRBJ2-1
V: TRBV4-1
D: NA
size: NA
DNA: TGCGCCAGCAGCCAAGTAAGGAAGATTAAGGGGGACAATGAGCAGTTCTTC
CDR3: CASSQVRKIKGDNEQFF

J: TRBJ1-5
V: TRBV27
D: NA
size: NA
DNA: TGTGCCAGCAGTTTCCTGGGGAGGGTTGGGGCCCAGCATTTT
CDR3: CASSFLGRVGAQHF

J: TRBJ2-7
V: TRBV13
D: NA
size: NA
DNA: TGTGCCAGCAGCCCTAGTTGGGGTAACGAGCAGTACTTC
CDR3: CASSPSWGNEQYF

J: TRBJ2-1
V: TRBV27
D: NA
size: NA
DNA: TGTGCCAGCAGTTTCCGGGACTCGGGGAATGAGCAGTTCTTC
CDR3: CASSFRDSGNEQFF

J: TRBJ1-1
V: TRBV30
D: NA
size: NA
DNA: TGTGCCTGTACCGATGGGGTTGGGACTGAAGCTTTCTTT
CDR3: CACTDGVGTEAFF

J: TRBJ2-3
V: TRBV11-3
D: NA
size: NA
DNA: TGTGCCAGCAGCCGGGGGTTAGATACGCAGTATTTT
CDR3: CASSRGLDTQYF

J: TRBJ2-1
V: TRBV9
D: TRBD1
size: once
DNA: TGTGCCAGCAGCTTATCCGGGACAGGCAACAATGAGCAGTTCTTC
CDR3: CASSLSGTGNNEQFF

J: TRBJ2-2
V: TRBV6-6
D: NA
size: NA
DNA: TGTGCCAGCAGTTATCGGGCCTATTCAACCAGGGAGCTGTTTTTT
CDR3: CASSYRAYSTRELFF

J: TRBJ2-7
V: TRBV19
D: NA
size: NA
DNA: TGTGCCAGTAGTATAGGGTACGAGCAGTACTTC
CDR3: CASSIGYEQYF

J: TRBJ2-5
V: TRBV28
D: TRBD1
size: NA
DNA: TGTGCCAGCAGATCGGACAGGGATGGTGTGACCCAGTACTTC
CDR3: CASRSDRDGVTQYF

J: TRBJ1-2
V: TRBV27
D: TRBD1
size: NA
DNA: TGTGCCAGCAGTTCCGGACAGGCCTATGGCTACACCTTC
CDR3: CASSSGQAYGYTF

J: TRBJ2-7
V: TRBV27
D: NA
size: NA
DNA: TGTGCCAGCCGCTCGCCCGGGGCTGAAGCTGACTACGAGCAGTACTTC
CDR3: CASRSPGAEADYEQYF

J: TRBJ2-1
V: TRBV29-1
D: TRBD2
size: NA
DNA: TGCAGCGTTGTACTAGCGGGAACAAATGAGCAGTTCTTC
CDR3: CSVVLAGTNEQFF

J: TRBJ2-3
V: TRBV11-2
D: NA
size: NA
DNA: TGTGCCAGCAGCTTAGCCGCGACAGCTGATACGCAGTATTTT
CDR3: CASSLAATADTQYF

J: TRBJ1-1
V: TRBV15
D: TRBD1
size: once
DNA: TGTGCCACTAGCAGAACAGGGGGCAGAGCTGAAGCTTTCTTT
CDR3: CATSRTGGRAEAFF

J: TRBJ2-5
V: TRBV4-2
D: TRBD2
size: NA
DNA: TGTGCCAGCAGCCGGACTAGTCAAGAGACCCAGTACTTC
CDR3: CASSRTSQETQYF

J: TRBJ2-5
V: TRBV6-1
D: NA
size: NA
DNA: TGTGCCAGCAGTGACTTGGGGTACCAAGAGACCCAGTACTTC
CDR3: CASSDLGYQETQYF

J: TRBJ1-5
V: TRBV10-3
D: NA
size: NA
DNA: TGTGCCATCAGTGAGTCGTGGGGTAGCAATCAGCCCCAGCATTTT
CDR3: CAISESWGSNQPQHF